This TCR beta chain was identified in a study of identical twins. General study points: Fewer insertions marked abundant cord blood beta clonotypes; young adult naive trended weakly, memory not at all. Out-of-frame alpha sequences common to twins exhibited a surplus of low generation probability.

The CDR3 covers 14 residues. Germline-derived CDR1 and CDR2 are DFQATT and SNEGSKA (reference sequence). The V gene end was trimmed by 4 bases and the J gene end by 2 bases; junction bases not matched to a gene: 5. TCRdb independently ran MiXCR on the 5' RACE reads; one entry per CDR3 protein. The sample includes some 1,600,000 distinct CDR3 sequences, about 31% of them seen just once. A word on this clonotype: Its antigen is unidentified.

Sequencing was done on a sample of cord blood. This sequence joins TRBV20-1 and TRBJ2-3; 8 bases line up with TRBD2. The sequence was collected from a newborn girl in good health. CDR3 sequence reads: CSATQRGNTDTQYF. The CDR3, as DNA: TGCAGTGCTACCCAGCGGGGGAACACAGATACGCAGTATTTT.